This TCR beta chain was identified during a study of Ad26.COV2.S vaccination and SARS-CoV-2 variants. About the study: Intramuscular Ad26.COV2.S at 5x10^10 or 1x10^11 viral particles.

Some clones are missing from TCRdb's copy, which holds only in-frame ones; the method was immunoSEQ multiplex PCR. Of 400,000 to 500,000 clones listed, roughly nine tenths are singletons. The germline V and J ends were trimmed by 6 bases and 7 bases, with 9 bases remaining between them. This CDR3 contains 11 residues. Germline V lookup: CDR1 MNHEY, CDR2 SVGAGI. Described treatment: around 19 received Ad26.COV2.S at low or high dose, single or two shots; about 5 received placebo; per-sample allocation not given. Day 63 following the first vaccine or placebo injection was when the samples were taken. Whoever gave the sample was an adult aged 18-55 years in Boston.

This TCR derives from a person aged 18 to 59 who received the Ad26.COV2.S COVID-19 vaccine or a placebo. The sample here was peripheral blood, taken in a trial of Ad26.COV2.S vaccine versus placebo. The chain combines TRBV6-5 with TRBJ1-1, with D uncertain. This CDR3 reads CASRGGSEAFF. In nucleotides, the CDR3 is TGTGCCAGCAGAGGAGGGAGTGAAGCTTTCTTT.